Below, 2 T cell receptor beta chains from the same sample are listed, as sequenced in a study of cytomegalovirus exposure and HLA in healthy donors. The PCR made use of 60 Vbeta and 13 Jbeta primers. Method: immunoSEQ multiplex PCR; TCRdb's copy keeps in-frame clones and lacks some. The sample has 98,000 or so clones, 76% seen once. The sequencing input was PBMCs. All receptors come from a woman aged 18-29 years in good health and CMV-seropositive.

This chain connects TRBV27 to TRBJ1-6; TRBD1 is a possible D gene (6 bases). This CDR3 spans 19 amino acids. Trimming stripped 4 bases from V and 0 bases from J, with 19 bases between. CDR1 is MNHEY, CDR2 SMNVEV, per germline (reference sequence). CDR3 sequence (DNA): TGTGCCAGCAGTTGCCCCCGGGACATACCGAGCTCCTATAATTCACCCCTCCACTTT. Its protein is CASSCPRDIPSSYNSPLHF.

This clone is a singleton in its sample. J is TRBJ1-1 and V is TRBV6-1, with 9 bases fitting TRBD1. Germline V CDR1 and CDR2: MNHNS, SASEGT. The CDR3 length is 13 residues. The trim removed 7 bases at V and 4 bases at J, leaving 4 bases unmatched. This CDR3 reads CASTLTGGTEAFF. For the CDR3, the DNA is TGTGCCAGCACCCTGACAGGGGGCACTGAAGCTTTCTTT.